The clone carrying this TCR beta chain was observed a few times. Its antigen is unknown. The primer mix had 60 Vbeta and 13 Jbeta primers. TCRdb's table, derived via immunoSEQ multiplex PCR, lists solely in-frame clones and lacks some. The sample records about 84,000 clones, 55% to 70% being singletons. This entry comes from a study of cytomegalovirus exposure and HLA in healthy donors. General study points: Among the sequence variants, a highly shared cluster was likely an artifact of sequencing. Later analysis showed most CMV-associated TCR beta chains appearing HLA-restricted.

The germline gives CDR1 LNHDA, CDR2 SQIVND (reference sequence). The CDR3 is 15 amino acids. V lost 1 base, J lost 6 bases, and 6 bases stayed unmatched. The sequenced material came from PBMCs. V gene TRBV19 combines with J gene TRBJ2-1; 7 bases fit TRBD1. This sequence was found in a woman aged 35 to 49 in good health and CMV-seropositive. The CDR3 loop reads CASSIGAAGGNEQFF. The CDR3 nucleotides are TGTGCCAGTAGTATAGGGGCGGCAGGGGGCAATGAGCAGTTCTTC.